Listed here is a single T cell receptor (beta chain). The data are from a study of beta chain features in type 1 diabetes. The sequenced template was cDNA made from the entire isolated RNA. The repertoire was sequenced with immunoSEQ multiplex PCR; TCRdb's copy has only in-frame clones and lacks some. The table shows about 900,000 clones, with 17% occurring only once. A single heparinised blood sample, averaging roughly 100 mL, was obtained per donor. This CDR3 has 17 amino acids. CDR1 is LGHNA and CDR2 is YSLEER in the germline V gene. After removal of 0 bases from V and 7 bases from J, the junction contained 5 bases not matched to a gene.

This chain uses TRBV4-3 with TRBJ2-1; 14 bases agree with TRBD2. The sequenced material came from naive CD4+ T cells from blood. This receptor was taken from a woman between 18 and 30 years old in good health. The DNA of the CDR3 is TGCGCCAGCAGCCAAGAACCGACTAGCGGGAGGGGTAATGAGCAGTTCTTC. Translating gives CASSQEPTSGRGNEQFF.